This TCR beta chain was sequenced during a study of beta chain features in type 1 diabetes. On the study more broadly: When patients were set against healthy donors, age, gender and cell yields were similar. Study observations and caveats: PCR might favor shorter templates, equally in patients and controls. Shorter TCRB CDR3s, moderately but significantly so, were found in Type 1 diabetes patients in all four CD4+ subsets. There was no resolution here of whether HLA type influences TCRB rearrangement.

A note on this clone: The antigen is undetermined.

The whole isolated RNA underwent reverse transcription, so sequencing captured expressed TCRB transcripts. Libraries were prepared by immunoSEQ multiplex PCR; TCRdb keeps only in-frame clonotypes and omits some of them. The table shows hundreds of thousands of clones, with roughly 13% occurring only once. Germline V gene sequence: CDR1 LGHNA, CDR2 YNFKEQ. V was clipped by 1 base and J by 8 bases, with 11 bases between them. The CDR3 extends over 13 amino acids. Each sorted fraction was over 98% pure. Sequencing was performed on naive CD4+ T cells from blood. The chain recombines TRBV4-2 with TRBJ1-2; possible D gene TRBD1, 5 bases. This receptor was taken from a man aged 18 to 30 with type 1 diabetes. CDR3 bases: TGTGCCAGCAGCCAAGTAACCCAGGGCGGCTACACCTTC. Amino acid sequence: CASSQVTQGGYTF.